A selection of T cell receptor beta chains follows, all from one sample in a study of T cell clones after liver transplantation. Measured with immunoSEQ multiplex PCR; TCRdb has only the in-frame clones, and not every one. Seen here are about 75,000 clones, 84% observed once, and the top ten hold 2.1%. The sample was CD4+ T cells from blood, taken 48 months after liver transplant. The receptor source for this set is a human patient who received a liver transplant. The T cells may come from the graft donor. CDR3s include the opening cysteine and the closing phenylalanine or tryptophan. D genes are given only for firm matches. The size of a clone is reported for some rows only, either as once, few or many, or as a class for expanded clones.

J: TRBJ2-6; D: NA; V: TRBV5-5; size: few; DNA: TGTGCCAGCAGCTTGAGGGTGGACGGGGCCAACGTCCTGACTTTC; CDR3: CASSLRVDGANVLTF
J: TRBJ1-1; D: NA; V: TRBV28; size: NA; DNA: TGTGCCAGCTGGGGGTTTTCGGACACTGAAGCTTTCTTT; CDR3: CASWGFSDTEAFF
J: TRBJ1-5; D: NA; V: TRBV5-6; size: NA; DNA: TGTGCCAGCAGCTCCAGGGGCGAGAGCAATCAGCCCCAGCATTTT; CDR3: CASSSRGESNQPQHF
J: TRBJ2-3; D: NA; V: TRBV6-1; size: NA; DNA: TGTGCCAGCAGTGAAGAGCATACGCAGTATTTT; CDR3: CASSEEHTQYF
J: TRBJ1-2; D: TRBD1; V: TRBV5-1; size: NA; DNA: TGCGCCAGCAGCTTCGACAGGGAGAACTATGGCTACACCTTC; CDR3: CASSFDRENYGYTF
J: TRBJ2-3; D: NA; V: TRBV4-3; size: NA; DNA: TGCGCCAGCAGCCAAGATGGTTTAGCATTAGATACGCAGTATTTT; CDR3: CASSQDGLALDTQYF
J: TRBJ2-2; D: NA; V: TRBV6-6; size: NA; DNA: TGTGCCACCGTACAGGGAAGGACCGGGGAGCTGTTTTTT; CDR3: CATVQGRTGELFF
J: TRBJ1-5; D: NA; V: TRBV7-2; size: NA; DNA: TGTGCCAGCAGCGAGCGTCCCACCCAGCCCCAGCATTTT; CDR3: CASSERPTQPQHF
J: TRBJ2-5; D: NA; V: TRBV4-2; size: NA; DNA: TGTGCCAGCAGCCGGGCGGGTAGCCCTGTTACGGAGACCCAGTACTTC; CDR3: CASSRAGSPVTETQYF
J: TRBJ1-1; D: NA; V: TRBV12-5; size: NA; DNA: TGTGCTAGTGGTCCAAGAGCGGGAAGGGGTAACACTGAAGCTTTCTTT; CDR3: CASGPRAGRGNTEAFF
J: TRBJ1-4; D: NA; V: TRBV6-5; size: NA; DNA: TGTGCCAGCAGTCGGACAGCTAATGAAAAACTGTTTTTT; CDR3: CASSRTANEKLFF
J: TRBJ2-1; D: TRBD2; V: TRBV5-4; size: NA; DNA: TGTGCCAGCAGCGCGGAGGGAGGCGGGAGGGCCGGGAATGAGCAGTTCTTC; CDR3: CASSAEGGGRAGNEQFF
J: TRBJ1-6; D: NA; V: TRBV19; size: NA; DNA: TGTGCCAGTAGTATGACGGGGATCACATATAATTCACCCCTCCACTTT; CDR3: CASSMTGITYNSPLHF
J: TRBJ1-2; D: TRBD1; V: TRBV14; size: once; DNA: TGTGCCAGCAGCTGGGACAGTCGAAATGGCTACACCTTC; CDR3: CASSWDSRNGYTF
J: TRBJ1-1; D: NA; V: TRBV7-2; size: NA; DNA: TGTGCCAGCAGCAACGGGTTTAGCGAAGCTTTCTTT; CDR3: CASSNGFSEAFF
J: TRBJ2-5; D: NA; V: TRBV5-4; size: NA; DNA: TGTGCCAGCGGGCTTAAGGCGGGCCCCCAAGAGACCCAGTACTTC; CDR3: CASGLKAGPQETQYF
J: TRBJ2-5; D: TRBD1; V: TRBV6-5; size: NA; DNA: TGTGCCAGCACCAAGGACAGGGGATTATGGGAGACCCAGTACTTC; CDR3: CASTKDRGLWETQYF
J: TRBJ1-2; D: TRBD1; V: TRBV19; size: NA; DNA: TGTGCCAGTACCCCGAACCGGGACAGGGGACGACGTGGCTACACCTTC; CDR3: CASTPNRDRGRRGYTF
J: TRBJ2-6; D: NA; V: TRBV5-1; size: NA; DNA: TGCGCCAGCAAAGAGAGGGTCGGGGCCAACGTCCTGACTTTC; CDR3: CASKERVGANVLTF
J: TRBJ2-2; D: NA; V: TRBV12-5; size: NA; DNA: TGTGCTAGCGGACGAGTCGAATCTCTTAACACCGGGGAGCTGTTTTTT; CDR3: CASGRVESLNTGELFF
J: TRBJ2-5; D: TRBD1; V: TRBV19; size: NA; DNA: TGTGCCAGTAGTGCCCACAGGGGCGAGACCCAGTACTTC; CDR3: CASSAHRGETQYF
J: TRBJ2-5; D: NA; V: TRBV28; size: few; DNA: TGTGCCAGCAGTACACACCAGGTTTTAAAAGAGACCCAGTACTTC; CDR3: CASSTHQVLKETQYF
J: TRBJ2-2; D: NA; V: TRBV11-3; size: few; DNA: TGTGCCAGCAGCCAACAGGGGAACACCGGGGAGCTGTTTTTT; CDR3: CASSQQGNTGELFF
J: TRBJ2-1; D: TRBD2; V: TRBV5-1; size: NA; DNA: TGCGCCAGCAGCCCCGGGACTAGCGGGCGGTACAATGAGCAGTTCTTC; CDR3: CASSPGTSGRYNEQFF
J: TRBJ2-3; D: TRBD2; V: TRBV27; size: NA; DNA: TGTGCCAGCAGTGGCATAGCGGGGGTTGTGGGATATCGCACAGATACGCAGTATTTT; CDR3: CASSGIAGVVGYRTDTQYF
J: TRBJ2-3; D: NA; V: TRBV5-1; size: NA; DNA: TGCGCCAGCAGCTTCGACCGCGCCCAAGGGGATACGCAGTATTTT; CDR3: CASSFDRAQGDTQYF
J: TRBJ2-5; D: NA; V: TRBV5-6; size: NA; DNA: TGTGCCAGCAGCCCAAGGGGACCGGTGGAGACCCAGTACTTC; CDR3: CASSPRGPVETQYF
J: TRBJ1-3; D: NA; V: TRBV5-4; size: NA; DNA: TGTGCCAGCAGCTTGGAGGCTGGGGGATTCTCTGGAAACACCATATATTTT; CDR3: CASSLEAGGFSGNTIYF
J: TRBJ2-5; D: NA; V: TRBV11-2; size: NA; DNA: TGTGCCAGCAGCTCCGCCAGGGAGACCCAGTACTTC; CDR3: CASSSARETQYF
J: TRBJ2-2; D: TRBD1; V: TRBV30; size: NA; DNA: TGTGCCTGGACGGGACAGAGGAACACCGGGGAGCTGTTTTTT; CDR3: CAWTGQRNTGELFF
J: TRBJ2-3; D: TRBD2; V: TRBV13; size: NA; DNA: TGTGCCAGCAGCTCCCGGACTAGCGGGAGCTTATTGCGGGGGGATACGCAGTATTTT; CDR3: CASSSRTSGSLLRGDTQYF
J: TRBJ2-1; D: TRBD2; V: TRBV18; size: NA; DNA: TGTGCCAGCTCACCTTATAGCGGGGGGGGTGAGCAGTTCTTC; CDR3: CASSPYSGGGEQFF
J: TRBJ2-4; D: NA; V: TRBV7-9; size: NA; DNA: TGTGCCAGCAGCTTAGTAGGCGGGATAGGCATTCAGTACTTC; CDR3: CASSLVGGIGIQYF
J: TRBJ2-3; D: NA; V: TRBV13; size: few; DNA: TGTGCCAGCAGCTCGACCCCAGGTGGTACGCAGTATTTT; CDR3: CASSSTPGGTQYF
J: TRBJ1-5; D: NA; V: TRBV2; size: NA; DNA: TGTGCCAGCAGTCTTTACAATCAGCCCCAGCATTTT; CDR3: CASSLYNQPQHF
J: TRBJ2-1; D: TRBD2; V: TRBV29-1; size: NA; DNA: TGCAGCGTTCGGCCTAGCGGGACCGGCGAGCAGTTCTTC; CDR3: CSVRPSGTGEQFF
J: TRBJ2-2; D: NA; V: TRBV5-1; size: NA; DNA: TGCGCCAGTTCCACACCGGGGAACACCGGGGAGCTGTTTTTT; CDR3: CASSTPGNTGELFF
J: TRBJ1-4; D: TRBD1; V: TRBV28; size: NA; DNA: TGTGCCAGCAGTACAACAGGGGGCAGAAATGAAAAACTGTTTTTT; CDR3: CASSTTGGRNEKLFF
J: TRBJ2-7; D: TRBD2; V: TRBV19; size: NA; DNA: TGTGCCAGTAGTATTAGGCGGGAGGCGGCCGAGCAGTACTTC; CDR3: CASSIRREAAEQYF
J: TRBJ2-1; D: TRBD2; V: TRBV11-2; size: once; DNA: TGTGCCAGCAGTCTGGGAGCGGGATACTACAATGAGCAGTTCTTC; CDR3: CASSLGAGYYNEQFF
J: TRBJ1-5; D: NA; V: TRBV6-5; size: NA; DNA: TGTGCCAGCAGTTACTCGAAGAGTCAGCCCCAGCATTTT; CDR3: CASSYSKSQPQHF